This entry concerns a single T cell receptor beta chain. Its antigen is unidentified. The record originates from a study of cytomegalovirus exposure and HLA in healthy donors. The study's findings and limits: By HLA locus, TCR association rates varied in a later analysis, with DRB1 showing the most and HLA-C the fewest.

PCR employed 60 Vbeta and 13 Jbeta primers. The method was immunoSEQ multiplex PCR; TCRdb's version includes in-frame clones alone and lacks a portion of them. The data show 50,000 to 55,000 clones, about two thirds seen once. The TCR originated in a woman aged 45 to 65 in good health and CMV-seropositive. The specimen sequenced was PBMCs.

CDR3 DNA: TGTGCCAGCATCTCCTTTGAAGGGAGTCTCGCGGGGACCCAGTACTTC. Its translation: CASISFEGSLAGTQYF. The genes are TRBV2 and TRBJ2-5; D is possibly TRBD2 (5 bases). Looked up from germline, CDR1 is SNHLY and CDR2 is FYNNEI. This CDR3 comprises 16 residues. The V and J ends lost 7 bases and 7 bases respectively, with 25 bases between them.